This T cell receptor (beta chain) was profiled in a study of cytomegalovirus exposure and HLA in healthy donors. Regarding the study as a whole: Presence/absence analyses supposed approximately even sequencing depth among donors.

The PCR had 60 Vbeta and 13 Jbeta primers. Sequencing was performed with immunoSEQ multiplex PCR; in TCRdb, only in-frame clones are kept and a portion is missing. The listing records over 200,000 clones. Note on this clone: The target antigen is unknown.

The V and J ends lost 4 bases and 4 bases, in that order; junction bases with no gene match: 4. Germline V gene lookup returns CDR1 SNHLY and CDR2 FYNNEI. This CDR3 has 15 amino acids. Sequencing was carried out using PBMCs. V usage is TRBV2 and J usage is TRBJ2-5; 12 bases align to TRBD2. The receptor comes from a woman aged 30 to 39 in good health and CMV-seropositive. The CDR3: CASSAPSGGAETQYF. The CDR3 coding sequence is TGTGCCAGCAGTGCCCCTAGCGGGGGGGCAGAGACCCAGTACTTC.